Each of the 27 T cell receptor beta chains below was sequenced from the same sample in a study of blood T cell repertoires in COVID-19. TCRdb's copy holds only in-frame clones and misses some; the assay was immunoSEQ multiplex PCR. The sample consists of some 200,000 clones, approximately 84% of them appearing once. The sample taken for sequencing was peripheral blood. These receptors were obtained from a man older than 75 with acute or convalescent COVID-19.

The table lists this clone with a few counts. The chain has TRBV9 and TRBJ1-1, with 11 bases matching TRBD1. Germline CDR1 SGDLS, CDR2 YYNGEE. CDR3 size: 16 residues. The junction had 10 bases not matched to a gene; V was cut back by 4 bases and J by 5 bases. CDR3 region: CASSRGQGAQRTEAFF. CDR3 nucleotide sequence: TGTGCCAGCAGCCGAGGACAGGGGGCACAGAGGACTGAAGCTTTCTTT. Complete variable domain (other parts from reference TRBV9 and TRBJ1-1): DSGVTQTPKHLITATGQRVTLRCSPRSGDLSVYWYQQSLDQGLQFLIQYYNGEERAKGNILERFSAQQFPDLHSELNLSSLELGDSALYFCASSRGQGAQRTEAFFGQGTRLTVV.

This chain uses TRBV23-1 with TRBJ1-5; D may be TRBD1 (6 bases). TRBV23-1 is designated an ORF whose function remains uncertain. CDR3 size: 16 residues. The V and J ends lost 0 bases and 9 bases respectively, with 18 bases between them. CDR3: CASSQSGAKNRTPQHF. The CDR3 nucleotides are TGCGCCAGCAGTCAATCGGGGGCGAAAAATCGAACGCCCCAGCATTTT.

This clone was found once. The rearrangement joins TRBV7-2 to TRBJ2-3; TRBD1 agrees at 10 bases. The CDR3 sequence is 15 residues long. V shed 6 bases and J 3 bases; nucleotides not matched to a gene: 6. The germline gives CDR1 SGHTA, CDR2 FQGNSA. This CDR3 is CASRWGQGRTDTQYF. Written as DNA, the CDR3 is TGTGCCAGCAGGTGGGGACAGGGGAGGACAGATACGCAGTATTTT.

V gene TRBV27 combines with J gene TRBJ2-1; 7 positions match TRBD1. Trimming removed 3 bases from V and 2 bases from J; junction bases left unmatched: 7. The CDR3 has 16 amino acids. Germline assignment: CDR1 MNHEY and CDR2 SMNVEV (reference sequence). CDR3: CASSFTTGPTYNEQFF. The CDR3 DNA reads TGTGCCAGCAGTTTCACGACAGGGCCGACCTACAATGAGCAGTTCTTC.

This rearrangement joins TRBV7-3 to TRBJ2-7; TRBD1 matches at 9 bases. With 5 bases clipped from V and 5 bases from J, the junction kept 7 bases outside the gene matches. The CDR3 consists of 14 residues. Looked up from germline, CDR1 is SGHTA and CDR2 is FQGTGA. CDR3 bases: TGTGCCAGCAGCCCACAGGGGGCGGGCGACGAGCAGTACTTC. It is translated as CASSPQGAGDEQYF.

The V and J genes are TRBV28 and TRBJ1-6, with D perhaps matching TRBD1 (5 bases). This CDR3 has 14 amino acids. The V end lost 4 bases, the J end lost 13 bases, and 17 bases lay between the germline ends. Germline assignment: CDR1 MDHEN and CDR2 SYDVKM. For the CDR3, the DNA is TGTGCCAGCAGTTCGGCGGGGGGATCCATGCCCCTCCACTTT. It specifies CASSSAGGSMPLHF.

The DNA for the CDR3 is TGTGCCTTGACCCTCTGGGCTAGCGTCGACGAGCAGTACTTC. It translates to CALTLWASVDEQYF. The chain links TRBV30 to TRBJ2-7; weak D call: TRBD2 (6 bases). Between the trimmed V and J ends, which lost 7 bases and 5 bases, there was a span of 21 bases. CDR1 GTSNPN and CDR2 SVGIG come from the germline V gene (reference sequence). The CDR3 length is 14 residues. Variable domain in full (rest from reference TRBV30 and TRBJ2-7): SQTIHQWPATLVQPVGSPLSLECTVEGTSNPNLYWYRQAAGRGLQLLFYSVGIGQISSEVPQNLSASRPQDRQFILSSKKLLLSDSGFYLCALTLWASVDEQYFGPGTRLTVT.

The chain recombines TRBV19 with TRBJ1-5, with D uncertain. The CDR3 spans 16 residues. V gave up 2 bases and J gave up 3 bases, with 14 bases separating them. The germline CDR1 and CDR2 sequences are LNHDA and SQIVND (reference sequence). CDR3 loop: CASSIIPQPNNQPQHF. The CDR3 nucleotides are TGTGCCAGTAGTATAATCCCACAGCCGAACAATCAGCCCCAGCATTTT.

The rearrangement links TRBV9 to TRBJ2-3; 9 bases are a match to TRBD2. The germline V gene encodes CDR1 SGDLS and CDR2 YYNGEE. J gave up 0 bases and V 3 bases, and 11 bases lay outside the gene matches. CDR3 length: 18 residues. The CDR3 is CASSALPSSGKSTDTQYF. CDR3 DNA: TGTGCCAGCAGCGCACTACCATCTAGCGGGAAGAGCACAGATACGCAGTATTTT.

This chain uses TRBV28 with TRBJ2-2, with unresolved D. Germline CDR1 and CDR2: MDHEN and SYDVKM. Trimming took off 6 bases at V and 0 bases at J, with 14 bases between the two ends. The CDR3 sequence is 16 residues long. The CDR3 nucleotides are TGTGCCAGCAGCTCCCACACCTCTTCGAACACCGGGGAGCTGTTTTTT. Protein product: CASSSHTSSNTGELFF. Using reference TRBV28 and TRBJ2-2 for the parts outside the CDR3, the full variable domain is DVKVTQSSRYLVKRTGEKVFLECVQDMDHENMFWYRQDPGLGLRLIYFSYDVKMKEKGDIPEGYSVSREKKERFSLILESASTNQTSMYLCASSSHTSSNTGELFFGEGSRLTVL.

The rearrangement joins TRBV19 to TRBJ1-1, with 8 positions matching TRBD1. Germline V lookup: CDR1 LNHDA, CDR2 SQIVND (reference sequence). The junction had 15 bases not matched to a gene; V was cut back by 10 bases and J by 5 bases. This CDR3 has 15 amino acids. The DNA for the CDR3 is TGTGCCACCGCTGGGGTCCGGACAGGGAAAACTGAAGCTTTCTTT. Translated, it gives CATAGVRTGKTEAFF.

This clone has just a few counts. The chain is built from TRBV28 and TRBJ1-1, with D hard to call. CDR1 is MDHEN, CDR2 SYDVKM, per germline. Trimming stripped 6 bases from V and 4 bases from J, with 15 bases between. The length of the CDR3 is 14 residues. In DNA, the CDR3 is TGTGCCAGCAGATATTCCCGGGCGGGCACTGAAGCTTTCTTT. This gives the protein CASRYSRAGTEAFF.

This chain uses TRBV30 with TRBJ2-2; 7 bases align to TRBD1. The CDR3 consists of 14 residues. Germline V lookup: CDR1 GTSNPN, CDR2 SVGIG (reference sequence). Germline trimming cut 0 bases from V and 6 bases from J; bases unmatched to any gene: 4. CDR3 residues: CAWSVQGSAGELFF. CDR3 nucleotides: TGTGCCTGGAGTGTACAGGGGAGCGCCGGGGAGCTGTTTTTT. The complete variable domain, with remaining parts taken from reference TRBV30 and TRBJ2-2, reads SQTIHQWPATLVQPVGSPLSLECTVEGTSNPNLYWYRQAAGRGLQLLFYSVGIGQISSEVPQNLSASRPQDRQFILSSKKLLLSDSGFYLCAWSVQGSAGELFFGEGSRLTVL.

This sequence joins TRBV27 and TRBJ1-2; a possible D gene is TRBD1 (5 bases). The germline CDR1 and CDR2 sequences are MNHEY and SMNVEV (reference sequence). V was trimmed by 5 bases and J by 0 bases, leaving 13 bases between them. There are 15 residues in the CDR3. DNA for the CDR3: TGTGCCAGCAGTCCCCGGCAGGGAACTAACTATGGCTACACCTTC. Translation: CASSPRQGTNYGYTF.

The V gene is TRBV5-1, the J gene TRBJ2-1, with D maybe TRBD1 (6 bases). V lost 0 bases, J lost 0 bases, and 10 bases lay in between. Germline V CDR1 and CDR2: SGHRS, YFSETQ. This CDR3 spans 16 amino acids. The CDR3 is CASSLGDTISYNEQFF. Here the CDR3 DNA reads TGCGCCAGCAGCTTGGGGGACACCATCTCCTACAATGAGCAGTTCTTC.

The chain employs TRBV19 and TRBJ1-2; unclear D gene. CDR1 is LNHDA, CDR2 SQIVND, per germline (reference sequence). This CDR3 spans 13 amino acids. V gave up 1 base and J gave up 3 bases, with 6 bases separating them. The CDR3 coding sequence is TGTGCCAGTAGTATAGGACACTACTATGGCTACACCTTC. Its translation: CASSIGHYYGYTF.

The rearrangement links TRBV5-4 to TRBJ2-7, with D possibly being TRBD2 (5 bases). The CDR3 length is 13 residues. V gave up 4 bases and J gave up 7 bases, with 15 bases separating them. CDR1 is SGHNT, CDR2 YYREEE, per germline (reference sequence). The CDR3 DNA sequence: TGTGCCAGCAGCGCGGGCCCTCCGGGGGAGCAGTACTTC. Translation: CASSAGPPGEQYF.

V gene TRBV30 combines with J gene TRBJ2-3; TRBD2 might be the D (6 bases). V was shortened by 4 bases and J by 4 bases, with 9 bases between the two germline ends. The V gene's germline CDR1 is GTSNPN and CDR2 SVGIG (reference sequence). The CDR3 is 12 residues long. The chain's CDR3 is CAWTTSSDTQYF. CDR3 coding DNA: TGTGCCTGGACTACTAGCTCAGATACGCAGTATTTT.

This sequence joins TRBV28 and TRBJ2-7, with 8 bases lining up with TRBD1. V was pared by 8 bases and J by 3 bases, with 3 bases of the junction left unmatched. CDR1 is MDHEN and CDR2 is SYDVKM in the germline V gene. CDR3 size: 12 residues. CDR3 sequence reads: CASGTGFYEQYF. The CDR3 DNA is TGTGCCAGCGGGACAGGCTTCTACGAGCAGTACTTC.

This chain connects TRBV18 to TRBJ1-4, with D perhaps matching TRBD1 (6 bases). Germline-derived CDR1 and CDR2 are KGHSH and LQKENI. V lost 3 bases and J lost 3, with 14 bases in between. The CDR3 is made up of 16 amino acids. CDR3 residues: CASSPAQGRANEKLFF. The CDR3 DNA reads as TGTGCCAGCTCACCCGCACAGGGTCGGGCTAATGAAAAACTGTTTTTT.

This clone came up once. The CDR3 spells CASSLTTGAYEQYV. Written as DNA, the CDR3 is TGTGCCAGCAGCTTAACGACAGGAGCCTACGAGCAGTACGTC. The chain recombines TRBV7-3 with TRBJ2-7; weak D call: TRBD1 (6 bases). Trimming shortened V by 0 bases and J by 2 bases, and 8 bases separated the two germline ends. CDR1 and CDR2 (germline): SGHTA, FQGTGA. The CDR3 totals 14 residues.

This clone appeared a few times. The chain employs TRBV2 and TRBJ1-1; 7 nucleotides agree with TRBD1. The CDR3 is 14 amino acids. Germline V CDR1 and CDR2: SNHLY, FYNNEI. The V segment lost 7 bases and the J segment 4 bases; nucleotides outside the gene matches: 9. The CDR3 region has the DNA TGTGCCAGCATATCAGGGGGTTGGAGCACTGAAGCTTTCTTT. It translates to CASISGGWSTEAFF.

The chain is built from TRBV29-1 and TRBJ2-1, with TRBD2 matching over 8 bases. There are 13 residues in the CDR3. In germline, CDR1 is SQVTM, CDR2 ANQGSEA. V lost 8 bases and J lost 6; bases outside the gene matches: 9. The CDR3 nucleotides read TGCAGCTCCGGGCGGGGGGCCGGCAATGAGCAGTTCTTC. Its translation is CSSGRGAGNEQFF.

The chain employs TRBV6-2 or TRBV6-3 and TRBJ2-7; 12 bases align to TRBD2. The V gene's germline CDR1 is MNHEY and CDR2 SVGEGT. V trimming: 6 bases; J trimming: 3 bases; junction bases outside the gene matches: 6. This CDR3 spans 15 amino acids. The CDR3 loop is CASSATSGGNYEQYV. In DNA form, the CDR3 reads TGTGCCAGCAGCGCGACTAGCGGGGGAAACTACGAGCAGTACGTC.

The V and J genes are TRBV19 and TRBJ1-6; the D gene is possibly TRBD1 (6 bases). Per the germline V gene, CDR1 is LNHDA and CDR2 is SQIVND (reference sequence). V was clipped by 3 bases and J by 8 bases, with 11 bases between them. The CDR3 totals 14 residues. CDR3 amino acids: CASSMSGGDSPLHF. CDR3 nucleotide sequence: TGTGCCAGTAGTATGTCGGGGGGCGATTCACCCCTCCACTTT. Drawing the rest from reference TRBV19 and TRBJ1-6, the complete variable domain is DGGITQSPKYLFRKEGQNVTLSCEQNLNHDAMYWYRQDPGQGLRLIYYSQIVNDFQKGDIAEGYSVSREKKESFPLTVTSAQKNPTAFYLCASSMSGGDSPLHFGNGTRLTVT.

The chain's CDR3 is CASRKGGPTNEKLFF. The CDR3 DNA follows: TGTGCCAGCAGAAAAGGGGGTCCAACTAATGAAAAACTGTTTTTT. The rearrangement links TRBV2 to TRBJ1-4, with a tentative D call TRBD1 (6 bases). The CDR3 loop spans 15 amino acids. V lost 6 bases to trimming and J lost 0 bases, with 11 bases between them. Germline V CDR1 and CDR2: SNHLY, FYNNEI.

V and J are TRBV2 and TRBJ2-4; 8 bases agree with TRBD1. V dropped 10 bases and J dropped 5; count of bases not matched to a gene: 4. The length of the CDR3 is 12 residues. Looked up from germline, CDR1 is SNHLY and CDR2 is FYNNEI. CDR3 coding DNA: TGTGCCATCAACAGGGGGGAAAACATTCAGTACTTC. It specifies CAINRGENIQYF.